The rows below give T cell receptor beta chains drawn from one sample of a study of blood T cell repertoires in COVID-19. Sequencing used immunoSEQ multiplex PCR; TCRdb keeps in-frame clones, though not all of them. In the table there are 75,000 to 95,000 clones, roughly 88% of which are singletons. The sequencing sample was made of peripheral blood. These receptors came from a man in his forties or fifties with active COVID-19. CDR3s include the opening cysteine and the closing phenylalanine or tryptophan. Each record gives: V gene, J gene, CDR3 protein.

v_gene: TRBV7-2
j_gene: TRBJ2-2
CDR3aa: CASRSGQGANTGELFF

v_gene: TRBV30
j_gene: TRBJ2-3
CDR3aa: CAWSRRTSGSSTQYF

v_gene: TRBV25-1
j_gene: TRBJ2-2
CDR3aa: CASSFTEAGELFF

v_gene: TRBV24-1
j_gene: TRBJ2-7
CDR3aa: CATSDLGDTSYEQYF

v_gene: TRBV5-1
j_gene: TRBJ1-4
CDR3aa: CASSLGQGGEKLFF

v_gene: TRBV5-6
j_gene: TRBJ2-1
CDR3aa: CASSLGTGGVIGQFF

v_gene: TRBV6-5
j_gene: TRBJ1-2
CDR3aa: CASTQGRGYTF

v_gene: TRBV19
j_gene: TRBJ1-1
CDR3aa: CASSIQGAGTEAFF

v_gene: TRBV6-5
j_gene: TRBJ1-2
CDR3aa: CASSNDRGPSGYTF

v_gene: TRBV11-3
j_gene: TRBJ1-3
CDR3aa: CASSAGVRNTIYF

v_gene: TRBV7-3
j_gene: TRBJ2-4
CDR3aa: CASSPSGAVQYF

v_gene: TRBV2
j_gene: TRBJ2-1
CDR3aa: CASRRDRGFLQFF

v_gene: TRBV14
j_gene: TRBJ2-7
CDR3aa: CASSRDRRGSYEQYF

v_gene: TRBV30
j_gene: TRBJ1-4
CDR3aa: CAWSAPRRREKLFF

v_gene: TRBV4-1
j_gene: TRBJ1-2
CDR3aa: CASSQGPVSTGYGYTF

v_gene: TRBV11-2
j_gene: TRBJ2-3
CDR3aa: CASSFTGGTDTQYF

v_gene: TRBV6-2/TRBV6-3
j_gene: TRBJ2-3
CDR3aa: CASSYSASGTDTQYF

v_gene: TRBV6-5
j_gene: TRBJ1-2
CDR3aa: CASSRYGLVRYGYTF

v_gene: TRBV7-2
j_gene: TRBJ2-7
CDR3aa: CASIPYGGYEQYF

v_gene: TRBV9
j_gene: TRBJ1-5
CDR3aa: CASSVGNRAGQPQHF

v_gene: TRBV9
j_gene: TRBJ2-2
CDR3aa: CASSVADERTGELFF

v_gene: TRBV24-1
j_gene: TRBJ2-1
CDR3aa: CATSDWRESGDEQFF

v_gene: TRBV7-9
j_gene: TRBJ2-5
CDR3aa: CASSLYTGEGQTQYF

v_gene: TRBV11-2
j_gene: TRBJ2-6
CDR3aa: CASSLAFGGSGANVLTF

v_gene: TRBV30
j_gene: TRBJ1-1
CDR3aa: CAWARQLGNTEAFF

v_gene: TRBV5-6
j_gene: TRBJ2-7
CDR3aa: CASSPFLAGGFYEQYF

v_gene: TRBV5-6
j_gene: TRBJ1-4
CDR3aa: CASSIWTGSRKEKLFF

v_gene: TRBV3-1/TRBV3-2
j_gene: TRBJ1-1
CDR3aa: CASSQGRGTEAFF

v_gene: TRBV19
j_gene: TRBJ1-2
CDR3aa: CASSVFDRGNNGYTF

v_gene: TRBV6-1
j_gene: TRBJ1-1
CDR3aa: CASSADRNTEAFF

v_gene: TRBV7-8
j_gene: TRBJ2-7
CDR3aa: CASSLLAGGEYEQYF

v_gene: TRBV9
j_gene: TRBJ1-1
CDR3aa: CASSVTIDTEAFF

v_gene: TRBV12-3/TRBV12-4
j_gene: TRBJ1-2
CDR3aa: CASSFGGGGYTF

v_gene: TRBV10-3
j_gene: TRBJ2-1
CDR3aa: CAISELPSGRYNEQFF

v_gene: TRBV9
j_gene: TRBJ1-1
CDR3aa: CASSAGVSMAEAFF

v_gene: TRBV11-2
j_gene: TRBJ1-2
CDR3aa: CASSLHREDSDGYTF

v_gene: TRBV28
j_gene: TRBJ2-7
CDR3aa: CASRGQGDTYEQYF

v_gene: TRBV28
j_gene: TRBJ2-1
CDR3aa: CASSPQIPGKFF

v_gene: TRBV6-5
j_gene: TRBJ2-5
CDR3aa: CASSIGTTEPQYF

v_gene: TRBV30
j_gene: TRBJ1-4
CDR3aa: CAWSVWTGDEKLFF

v_gene: TRBV6-6
j_gene: TRBJ1-6
CDR3aa: CASSDGQGRRSPLHF

v_gene: TRBV27
j_gene: TRBJ2-7
CDR3aa: CASSFSGDEQYF

v_gene: TRBV6-5
j_gene: TRBJ2-5
CDR3aa: CASSYKRGGVRETQYF